This entry concerns a single TCR beta chain. The data are from a study of T cells after yellow fever vaccination. MiXCR, run by TCRdb on the 5' RACE reads, gives a single entry per CDR3 protein. The sample holds 350,000 to 550,000 distinct CDR3 sequences; roughly a sixth are singletons and the top ten take roughly a sixth. Trimming cost V 10 bases and J 0 bases; bases outside gene matches: 7. Germline loops: CDR1 LNHDA, CDR2 SQIVND (reference sequence). The CDR3 has 15 residues. This chain joins TRBV19 and TRBJ1-5, with 9 bases fitting TRBD1. This TCR came from a man aged 18 to 30 who received the YFV17D yellow fever vaccine. The sequencing here drew on PBMCs, taken before the yellow fever booster vaccination. The CDR3, as DNA: TGTGCCACCCAGGACAGGGGTGGTAGCAATCAGCCCCAGCATTTT. Translating gives CATQDRGGSNQPQHF.